Reported below is one TCR beta chain. The antigen is unknown. This entry belongs to a study of CD8 T cells in ankylosing spondylitis. Regarding the study as a whole: A TCR beta motif of under 10 highly homologous variants appeared characteristic of ankylosing spondylitis blood. Reactive arthritis synovial fluid and blood were previously reported to contain some motif variants.

The CDR3 is 12 amino acids. V was shortened by 4 bases and J by 6 bases, with 13 bases between the two germline ends. Germline CDR1 reads SQVTM; CDR2 reads ANQGSEA. Generation of TCR beta libraries employed quantitative 5'-RACE incorporating molecular barcodes. TCRdb processed the 5' RACE reads anew with MiXCR; each CDR3 protein has one entry. The data show more than 150,000 distinct CDR3 sequences, over 15% seen once. The rearrangement joins TRBV29-1 to TRBJ2-7, with a weak D call TRBD1 (6 bases). The TCR was taken from a male donor aged 10 to 30 with ankylosing spondylitis or in good health (not recorded which). Source material: blood, either unsorted or a sorted T cell fraction (not recorded which). The CDR3 nucleotides read TGCAGCGTTGTCCGGGACACGGGCGAGCAGTACTTC. Translated: CSVVRDTGEQYF.